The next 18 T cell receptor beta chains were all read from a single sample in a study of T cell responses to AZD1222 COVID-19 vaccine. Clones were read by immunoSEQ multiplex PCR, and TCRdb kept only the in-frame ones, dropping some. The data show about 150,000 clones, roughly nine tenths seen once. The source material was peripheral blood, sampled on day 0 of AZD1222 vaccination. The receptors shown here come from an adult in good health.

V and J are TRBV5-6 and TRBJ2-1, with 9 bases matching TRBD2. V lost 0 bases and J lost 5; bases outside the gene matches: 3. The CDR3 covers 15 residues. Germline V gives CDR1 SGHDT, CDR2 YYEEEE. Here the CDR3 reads CASSLEAGGHNEQFF. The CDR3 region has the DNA TGTGCCAGCAGCTTGGAAGCGGGGGGTCACAATGAGCAGTTCTTC.

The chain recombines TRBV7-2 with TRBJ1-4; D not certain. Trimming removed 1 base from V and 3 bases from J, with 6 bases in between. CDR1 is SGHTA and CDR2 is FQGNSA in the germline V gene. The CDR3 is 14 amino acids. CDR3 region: CASSLGVPNEKLFF. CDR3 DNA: TGTGCCAGCAGCTTAGGGGTGCCTAATGAAAAACTGTTTTTT.

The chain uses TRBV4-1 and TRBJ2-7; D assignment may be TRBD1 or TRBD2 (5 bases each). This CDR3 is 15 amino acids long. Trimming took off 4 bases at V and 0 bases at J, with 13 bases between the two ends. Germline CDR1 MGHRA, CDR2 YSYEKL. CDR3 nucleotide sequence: TGCGCCAGCAGCCTTAACCCCGGGACCTCCTACGAGCAGTACTTC. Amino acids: CASSLNPGTSYEQYF.

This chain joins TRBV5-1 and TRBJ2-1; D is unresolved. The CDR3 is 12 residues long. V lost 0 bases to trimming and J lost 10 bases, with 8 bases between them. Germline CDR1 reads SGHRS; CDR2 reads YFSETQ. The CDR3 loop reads CASSLAKHEQFF. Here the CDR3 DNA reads TGCGCCAGCAGCTTGGCCAAGCACGAGCAGTTCTTC. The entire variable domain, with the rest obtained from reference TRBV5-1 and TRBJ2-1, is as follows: KAGVTQTPRYLIKTRGQQVTLSCSPISGHRSVSWYQQTPGQGLQFLFEYFSETQRNKGNFPGRFSGRQFSNSRSEMNVSTLELGDSALYLCASSLAKHEQFFGPGTRLTVL.

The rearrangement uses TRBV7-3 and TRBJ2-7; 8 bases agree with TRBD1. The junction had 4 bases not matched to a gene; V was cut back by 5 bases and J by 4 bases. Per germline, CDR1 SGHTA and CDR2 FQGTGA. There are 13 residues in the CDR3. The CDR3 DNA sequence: TGTGCCAGCAGCATCAGACAGGGGTACGAGCAGTACTTC. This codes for CASSIRQGYEQYF. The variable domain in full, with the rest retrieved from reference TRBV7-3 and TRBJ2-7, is GAGVSQTPSNKVTEKGKYVELRCDPISGHTALYWYRQSLGQGPEFLIYFQGTGAADDSGLPNDRFFAVRPEGSVSTLKIQRTERGDSAVYLCASSIRQGYEQYFGPGTRLTVT.

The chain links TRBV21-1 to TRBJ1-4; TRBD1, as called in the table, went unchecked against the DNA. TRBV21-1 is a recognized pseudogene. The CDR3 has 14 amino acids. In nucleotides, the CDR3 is TGTGCCAGTCATAAGACAGTCCGTAATGAAAAACTGTTTTTT. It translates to CASHKTVRNEKLFF.

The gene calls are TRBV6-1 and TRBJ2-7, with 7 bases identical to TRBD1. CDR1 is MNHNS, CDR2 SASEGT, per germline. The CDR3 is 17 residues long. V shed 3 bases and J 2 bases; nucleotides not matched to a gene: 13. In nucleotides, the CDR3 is TGTGCCAGCAGTGACCTTTCCCCCTCGACAGGGCCCTACGAGCAGTACTTC. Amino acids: CASSDLSPSTGPYEQYF.

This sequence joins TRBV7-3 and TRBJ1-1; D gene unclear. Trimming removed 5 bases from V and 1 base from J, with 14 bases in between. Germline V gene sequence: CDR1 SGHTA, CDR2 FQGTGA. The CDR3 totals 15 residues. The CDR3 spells CASSTSSRGNTEAFF. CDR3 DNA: TGTGCCAGCAGCACCTCATCCCGGGGGAACACTGAAGCTTTCTTT.

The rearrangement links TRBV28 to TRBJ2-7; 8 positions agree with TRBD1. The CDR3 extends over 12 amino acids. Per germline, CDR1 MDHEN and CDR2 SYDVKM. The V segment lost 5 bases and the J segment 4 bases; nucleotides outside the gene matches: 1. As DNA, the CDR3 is TGTGCCAGCAGTGACAGGGGTTACGAGCAGTACTTC. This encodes CASSDRGYEQYF.

CDR3 loop: CASSRFTGGDGRGTEAFF. In nucleotides, the CDR3 is TGTGCCAGCAGCCGATTCACAGGGGGCGATGGACGTGGCACTGAAGCTTTCTTT. The chain joins TRBV6-6 to TRBJ1-1, with 9 bases matching TRBD1. The length of the CDR3 is 18 residues. From germline, CDR1 is MNHNY and CDR2 SVGAGI (reference sequence). V lost 6 bases, J lost 4 bases, and 18 bases stayed unmatched.

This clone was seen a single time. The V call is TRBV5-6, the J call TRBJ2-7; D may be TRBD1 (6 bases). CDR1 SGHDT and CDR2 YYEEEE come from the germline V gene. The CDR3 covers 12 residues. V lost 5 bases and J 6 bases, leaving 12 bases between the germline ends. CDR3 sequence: CASSYRATEQYV. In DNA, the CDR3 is TGTGCCAGCAGTTACAGGGCTACCGAGCAGTACGTC.

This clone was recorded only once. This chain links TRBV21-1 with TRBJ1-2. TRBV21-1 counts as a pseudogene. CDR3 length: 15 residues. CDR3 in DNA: TGTGCCAGCAGCAACTCGGACGCGCCCTACTATGGCTACACCTTC. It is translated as CASSNSDAPYYGYTF.

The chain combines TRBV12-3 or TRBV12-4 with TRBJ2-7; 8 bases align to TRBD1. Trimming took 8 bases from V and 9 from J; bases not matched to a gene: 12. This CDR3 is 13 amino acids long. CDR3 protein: CASSAAGGIVQYV. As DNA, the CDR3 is TGTGCCAGCTCGGCGGCAGGGGGCATCGTGCAGTACGTC.

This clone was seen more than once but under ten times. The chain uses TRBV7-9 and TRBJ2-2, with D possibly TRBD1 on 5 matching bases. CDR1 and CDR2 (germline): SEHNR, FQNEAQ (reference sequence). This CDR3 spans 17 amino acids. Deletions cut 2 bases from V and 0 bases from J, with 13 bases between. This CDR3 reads CASSLRLGVPNTGELFF. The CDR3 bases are TGTGCCAGCAGCTTACGATTAGGGGTACCGAACACCGGGGAGCTGTTTTTT.

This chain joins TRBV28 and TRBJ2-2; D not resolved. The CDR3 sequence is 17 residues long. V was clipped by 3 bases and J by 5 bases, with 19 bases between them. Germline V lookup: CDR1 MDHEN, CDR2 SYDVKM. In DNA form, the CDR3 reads TGTGCCAGCAGTTTCGTCATGTGGGGTCGGAATACCGGGGAGCTGTTTTTT. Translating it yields CASSFVMWGRNTGELFF. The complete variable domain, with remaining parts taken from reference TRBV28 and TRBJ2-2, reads DVKVTQSSRYLVKRTGEKVFLECVQDMDHENMFWYRQDPGLGLRLIYFSYDVKMKEKGDIPEGYSVSREKKERFSLILESASTNQTSMYLCASSFVMWGRNTGELFFGEGSRLTVL.

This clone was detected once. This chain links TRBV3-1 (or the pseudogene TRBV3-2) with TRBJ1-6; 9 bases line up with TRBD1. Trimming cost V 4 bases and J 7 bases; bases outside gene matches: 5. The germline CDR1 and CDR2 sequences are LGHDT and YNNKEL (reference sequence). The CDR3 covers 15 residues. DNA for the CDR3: TGTGCCAGCAGCCCCGGGACAGGGCGGAATTCACCCCTCCACTTT. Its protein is CASSPGTGRNSPLHF.

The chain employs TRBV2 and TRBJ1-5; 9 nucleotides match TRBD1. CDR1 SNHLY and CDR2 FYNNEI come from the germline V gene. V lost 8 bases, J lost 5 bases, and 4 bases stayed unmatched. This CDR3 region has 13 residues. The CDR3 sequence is CASGGTGHQPQHF. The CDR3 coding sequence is TGTGCCAGCGGCGGGACAGGGCATCAGCCCCAGCATTTT.

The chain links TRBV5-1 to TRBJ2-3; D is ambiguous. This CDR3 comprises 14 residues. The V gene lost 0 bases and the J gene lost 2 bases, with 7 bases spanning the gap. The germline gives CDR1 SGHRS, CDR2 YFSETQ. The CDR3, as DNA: TGCGCCAGCAGCTTGGAAGGGTACACAGATACGCAGTATTTT. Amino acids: CASSLEGYTDTQYF.